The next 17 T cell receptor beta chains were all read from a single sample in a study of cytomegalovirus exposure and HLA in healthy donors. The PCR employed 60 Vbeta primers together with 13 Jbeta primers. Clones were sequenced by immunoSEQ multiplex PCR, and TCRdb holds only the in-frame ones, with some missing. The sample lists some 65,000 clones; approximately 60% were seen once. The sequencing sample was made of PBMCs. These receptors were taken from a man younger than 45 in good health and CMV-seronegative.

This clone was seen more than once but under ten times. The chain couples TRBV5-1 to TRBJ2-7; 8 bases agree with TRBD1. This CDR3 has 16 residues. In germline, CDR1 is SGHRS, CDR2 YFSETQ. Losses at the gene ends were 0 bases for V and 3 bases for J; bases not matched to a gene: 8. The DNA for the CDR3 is TGCGCCAGCAGCTTGGTATCAGGGGGCCTAAACTACGAGCAGTACTTC. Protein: CASSLVSGGLNYEQYF. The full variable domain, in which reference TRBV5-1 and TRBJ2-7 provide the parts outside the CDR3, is KAGVTQTPRYLIKTRGQQVTLSCSPISGHRSVSWYQQTPGQGLQFLFEYFSETQRNKGNFPGRFSGRQFSNSRSEMNVSTLELGDSALYLCASSLVSGGLNYEQYFGPGTRLTVT.

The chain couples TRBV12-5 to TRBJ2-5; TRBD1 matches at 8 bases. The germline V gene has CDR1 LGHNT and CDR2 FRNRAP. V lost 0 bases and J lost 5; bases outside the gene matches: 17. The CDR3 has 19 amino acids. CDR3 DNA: TGTGCTAGTGGTTTGGTACGGGAAACGGGGACAAGGGACAGGGAGACCCAGTACTTC. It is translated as CASGLVRETGTRDRETQYF.

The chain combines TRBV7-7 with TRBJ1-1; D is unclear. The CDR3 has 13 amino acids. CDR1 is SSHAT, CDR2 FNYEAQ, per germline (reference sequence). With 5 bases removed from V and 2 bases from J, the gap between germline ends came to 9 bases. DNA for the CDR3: TGTGCCAGCAGCGCCAACATTAACACTGAAGCTTTCTTT. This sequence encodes CASSANINTEAFF.

The CDR3: CASRDRGLGTEAFF. The DNA of the CDR3 is TGTGCCAGCAGGGACAGGGGGCTAGGCACTGAAGCTTTCTTT. The chain joins TRBV6-5 to TRBJ1-1, with 11 positions matching TRBD1. J was trimmed by 4 bases and V by 6 bases; bases with no gene match: 4. Looked up from germline, CDR1 is MNHEY and CDR2 is SVGAGI. The CDR3 length is 14 residues.

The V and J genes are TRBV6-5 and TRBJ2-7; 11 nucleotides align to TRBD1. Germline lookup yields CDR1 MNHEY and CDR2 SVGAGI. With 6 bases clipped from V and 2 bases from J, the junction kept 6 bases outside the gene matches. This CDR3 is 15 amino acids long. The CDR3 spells CASSLRDRGTYEQYF. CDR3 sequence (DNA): TGTGCCAGCAGCCTCCGGGACAGGGGGACCTACGAGCAGTACTTC.

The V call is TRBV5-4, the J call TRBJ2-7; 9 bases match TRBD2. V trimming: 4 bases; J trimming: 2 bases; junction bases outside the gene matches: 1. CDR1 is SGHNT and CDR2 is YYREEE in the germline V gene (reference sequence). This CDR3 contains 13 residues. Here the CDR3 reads CASSGGGAYEQYF. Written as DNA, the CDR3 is TGTGCCAGCAGCGGCGGGGGGGCCTACGAGCAGTACTTC.

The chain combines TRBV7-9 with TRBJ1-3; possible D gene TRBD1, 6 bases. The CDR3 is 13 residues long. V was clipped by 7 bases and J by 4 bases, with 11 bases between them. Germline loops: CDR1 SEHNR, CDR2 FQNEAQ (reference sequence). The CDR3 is CASNGQNGNTIYF. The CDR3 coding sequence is TGTGCCAGCAACGGACAGAACGGAAACACCATATATTTT.

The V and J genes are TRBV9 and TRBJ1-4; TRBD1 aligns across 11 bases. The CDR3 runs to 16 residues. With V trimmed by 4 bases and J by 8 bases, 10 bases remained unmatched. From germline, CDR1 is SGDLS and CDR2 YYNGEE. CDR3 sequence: CASSPRTGGAGEKLFF. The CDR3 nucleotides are TGTGCCAGCAGCCCGCGGACAGGGGGCGCGGGGGAAAAACTGTTTTTT.

In DNA form, the CDR3 reads TGTGCCAGCAGCTCTCCCACAGGGGCCGGAGGTTCACCCCTCCACTTT. This sequence encodes CASSSPTGAGGSPLHF. The chain employs TRBV5-4 and TRBJ1-6; 7 nucleotides align to TRBD1. Germline V gives CDR1 SGHNT, CDR2 YYREEE (reference sequence). The ends lost 3 bases at V and 9 bases at J; junction bases unmatched: 12. There are 16 residues in the CDR3.

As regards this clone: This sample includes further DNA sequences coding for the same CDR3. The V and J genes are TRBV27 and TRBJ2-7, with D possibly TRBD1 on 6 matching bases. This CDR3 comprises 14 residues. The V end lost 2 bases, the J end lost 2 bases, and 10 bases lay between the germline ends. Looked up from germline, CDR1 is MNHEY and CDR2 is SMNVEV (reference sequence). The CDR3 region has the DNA TGTGCCAGCAGTTTACAGGGGCCCCCCTACGAGCAGTACTTC. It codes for CASSLQGPPYEQYF.

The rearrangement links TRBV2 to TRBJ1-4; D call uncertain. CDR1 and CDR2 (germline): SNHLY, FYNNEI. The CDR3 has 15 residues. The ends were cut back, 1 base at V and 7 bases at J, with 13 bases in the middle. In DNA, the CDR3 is TGTGCCAGCAGTGAAGTTCGGGGAACGGGTGAAAAACTGTTTTTT. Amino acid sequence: CASSEVRGTGEKLFF.

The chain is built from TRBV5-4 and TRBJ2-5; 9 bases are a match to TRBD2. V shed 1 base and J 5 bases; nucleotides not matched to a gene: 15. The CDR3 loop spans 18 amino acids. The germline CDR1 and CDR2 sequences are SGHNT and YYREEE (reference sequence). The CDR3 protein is CASSLLLSGGGAWETQYF. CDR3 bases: TGTGCCAGCAGCTTGTTACTTAGTGGCGGGGGGGCCTGGGAGACCCAGTACTTC.

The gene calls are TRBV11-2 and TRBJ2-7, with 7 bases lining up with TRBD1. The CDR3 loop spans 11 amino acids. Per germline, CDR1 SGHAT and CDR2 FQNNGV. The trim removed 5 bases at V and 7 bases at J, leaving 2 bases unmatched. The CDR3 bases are TGTGCCAGCAGCACAGGGGTTGAGCAGTACTTC. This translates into CASSTGVEQYF.

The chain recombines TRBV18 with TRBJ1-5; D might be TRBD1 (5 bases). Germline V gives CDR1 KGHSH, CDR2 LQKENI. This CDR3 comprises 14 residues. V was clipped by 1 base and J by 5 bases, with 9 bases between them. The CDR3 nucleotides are TGTGCCAGCTCACCACGGCAAGGGGATCAGCCCCAGCATTTT. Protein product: CASSPRQGDQPQHF.

The CDR3 bases are TGTGCCAGCAGCTCCTGGGCCTCCACCGTCCAAGAGACCCAGTACTTC. Amino acid sequence: CASSSWASTVQETQYF. This chain uses TRBV7-8 with TRBJ2-5; D gene ambiguous. The CDR3 runs to 16 residues. The V end lost 4 bases, the J end lost 1 base, and 16 bases lay between the germline ends. Per germline, CDR1 SGHVS and CDR2 FQNEAQ.

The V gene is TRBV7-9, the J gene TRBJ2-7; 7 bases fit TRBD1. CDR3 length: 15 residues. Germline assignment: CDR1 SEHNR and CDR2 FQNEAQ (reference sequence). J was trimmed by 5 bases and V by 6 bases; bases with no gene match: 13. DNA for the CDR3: TGTGCCAGCAGGCCTAACCGGGACAGACTCGACGAGCAGTACTTC. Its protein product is CASRPNRDRLDEQYF.

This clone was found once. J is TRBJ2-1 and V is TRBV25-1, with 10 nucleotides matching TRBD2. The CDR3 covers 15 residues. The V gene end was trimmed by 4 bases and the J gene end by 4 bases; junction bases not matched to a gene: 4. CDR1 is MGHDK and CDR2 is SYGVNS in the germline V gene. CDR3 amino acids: CASSVTSGVYNEQFF. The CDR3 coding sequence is TGTGCCAGCAGTGTTACTAGCGGGGTTTACAATGAGCAGTTCTTC. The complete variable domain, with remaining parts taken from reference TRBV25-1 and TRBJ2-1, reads EADIYQTPRYLVIGTGKKITLECSQTMGHDKMYWYQQDPGMELHLIHYSYGVNSTEKGDLSSESTVSRIRTEHFPLTLESARPSHTSQYLCASSVTSGVYNEQFFGPGTRLTVL.